This is a list of T cell receptor beta chains from one sample in a study of blood T cell repertoires in COVID-19. Sequencing was performed with immunoSEQ multiplex PCR; in TCRdb, only in-frame clones are kept and a portion is missing. The table includes approximately 130,000 clones, around 81% detected once. Sequenced input: peripheral blood. These receptors were obtained from a human donor in a cohort sampled during active COVID-19. Both conserved end residues are part of each CDR3. The D gene is left open where the match is weak. Clone sizes are given selectively: once, few, many, or a class where the clone is expanded.

TRBV15	TRBJ2-1	.	TRBD2	CATSRDRGVSYNEQFF	TGTGCCACCAGCAGAGATCGGGGGGTTTCCTACAATGAGCAGTTCTTC
TRBV10-2	TRBJ2-3	.	TRBD1	CASSPQGSRTDTQYF	TGCGCCAGCAGTCCACAGGGGTCCCGCACAGATACGCAGTATTTT
TRBV2	TRBJ2-6	.	TRBD1	CASSTSTGAGANVLTF	TGTGCCAGCAGTACTTCTACAGGGGCTGGGGCCAACGTCCTGACTTTC
TRBV6-2/TRBV6-3	TRBJ2-7	many	.	CASSYFSASSYEQYF	TGTGCCAGCAGTTACTTTAGCGCGAGCTCCTACGAGCAGTACTTC
TRBV20-1	TRBJ1-2	few	.	CSALEAEGYTF	TGCAGTGCTTTAGAGGCGGAGGGCTACACCTTC
TRBV6-5	TRBJ1-6	.	.	CASRQGTGSPLHF	TGTGCCAGCAGGCAGGGCACCGGTTCACCCCTCCACTTT
TRBV10-3	TRBJ1-2	.	.	CAISDGGVKDYGYTF	TGTGCCATCAGTGATGGGGGGGTAAAGGACTATGGCTACACCTTC
TRBV7-3	TRBJ2-1	.	TRBD2	CASSLNPTEAGGENNEQFF	TGTGCCAGCAGCTTAAACCCCACCGAAGCGGGGGGCGAGAACAATGAGCAGTTCTTC
TRBV7-9	TRBJ1-4	.	TRBD1	CASRRDRTNEKLFF	TGTGCCAGCAGGAGGGACAGAACTAATGAAAAACTGTTTTTT
TRBV6-5	TRBJ2-3	.	TRBD2	CASRAGGADTQYF	TGTGCCAGCAGAGCGGGGGGCGCAGATACGCAGTATTTT
TRBV19	TRBJ1-2	.	.	CASSGGRALGYTF	TGTGCCAGTAGTGGTGGCAGGGCTTTGGGCTACACCTTC
TRBV9	TRBJ2-1	.	TRBD2	CASSGGRGEQFF	TGTGCCAGCAGCGGCGGGAGGGGTGAGCAGTTCTTC